The 17 T cell receptor beta chains below all came from one sample that was sequenced in a study of blood T cell repertoires in COVID-19. Generated by immunoSEQ multiplex PCR, the TCRdb table keeps only in-frame clones and is missing some. The repertoire has 150,000 to 200,000 clones, about 91% of them found once; the top ten carry about 4.1%. Sequences were obtained from peripheral blood. The receptors come from a woman younger than 45 with acute or convalescent COVID-19.

This sequence joins TRBV19 and TRBJ2-2; D is perhaps TRBD1 (5 bases). CDR1 is LNHDA and CDR2 is SQIVND in the germline V gene (reference sequence). The germline V and J ends were trimmed by 7 bases and 5 bases, with 14 bases remaining between them. The CDR3 has 14 residues. CDR3 in amino acids: CASISRQRTGELFF. The CDR3 DNA follows: TGTGCCAGTATCTCGAGACAGAGAACCGGGGAGCTGTTTTTT.

V gene TRBV15 combines with J gene TRBJ1-1; D is undetermined. The germline V gene encodes CDR1 LNHNV and CDR2 YYDKDF (reference sequence). The V gene lost 5 bases and the J gene lost 4 bases, with 11 bases spanning the gap. The CDR3 is 13 residues long. CDR3 sequence (DNA): TGTGCCACCAGCGACCGACGAGGCACTGAAGCTTTCTTT. It translates to CATSDRRGTEAFF.

V and J are TRBV5-1 and TRBJ2-4; TRBD2 is a possible D gene (5 bases). CDR3 length: 15 amino acids. Germline V CDR1 and CDR2: SGHRS, YFSETQ. V shed 0 bases and J shed 9 bases, with 16 bases lying between them. The CDR3, as DNA: TGCGCCAGCAGCTTGGATACACTAGGGTTAGGCATTCAGTACTTC. Protein product: CASSLDTLGLGIQYF.

The gene calls are TRBV28 and TRBJ2-1, with 10 positions matching TRBD2. CDR1 and CDR2 from the germline V gene are MDHEN and SYDVKM. This CDR3 region has 13 residues. V lost 7 bases to trimming and J lost 8 bases; unmatched junction nucleotides: 5. DNA of the CDR3: TGTGCCAGCATGGGGACTAGCGTCGATGAGCAGTTCTTC. It yields the protein CASMGTSVDEQFF.

This clone was picked up one time. The chain joins TRBV18 to TRBJ2-1, with TRBD1 matching 7 bases. Germline CDR1 and CDR2: KGHSH and LQKENI. CDR3 length: 12 residues. V lost 3 bases and J lost 12; bases outside the gene matches: 5. The CDR3 sequence is CASSPPYRGQFF. The DNA for the CDR3 is TGTGCCAGCTCACCGCCCTACAGGGGGCAGTTCTTC. Variable domain in full (rest from reference TRBV18 and TRBJ2-1): NAGVMQNPRHLVRRRGQEARLRCSPMKGHSHVYWYRQLPEEGLKFMVYLQKENIIDESGMPKERFSAEFPKEGPSILRIQQVVRGDSAAYFCASSPPYRGQFFGPGTRLTVL.

The chain has TRBV12-3 or TRBV12-4 and TRBJ2-5, with a possible D match to TRBD1 (6 bases). The CDR3 extends over 13 amino acids. Trimming shortened V by 6 bases and J by 5 bases, and 13 bases separated the two germline ends. The DNA of the CDR3 is TGTGCCAGCAGCTTGACAGGTACCGAGACCCAGTACTTC. Residues: CASSLTGTETQYF.

The chain links TRBV5-5 to TRBJ2-1, with a tentative D call TRBD1 (6 bases). The CDR3 is 12 amino acids. Trimming stripped 2 bases from V and 9 bases from J, with 9 bases between. Germline assignment: CDR1 SGHKS and CDR2 YYEKEE (reference sequence). The CDR3 loop reads CASSLIQGEQFF. The CDR3 region has the DNA TGTGCCAGCAGCTTAATACAGGGTGAGCAGTTCTTC. Full variable domain (missing parts from reference TRBV5-5 and TRBJ2-1): DAGVTQSPTHLIKTRGQQVTLRCSPISGHKSVSWYQQVLGQGPQFIFQYYEKEERGRGNFPDRFSARQFPNYSSELNVNALLLGDSALYLCASSLIQGEQFFGPGTRLTVL.

The V call is TRBV11-3, the J call TRBJ2-3; TRBD2 is a possible D gene (6 bases). Per the germline V gene, CDR1 is SGHNT and CDR2 is YENEEA. The CDR3 loop spans 13 amino acids. V was trimmed by 1 base and J by 6 bases, leaving 8 bases between them. CDR3 amino acids: CASSLGRGDTQYF. CDR3 coding DNA: TGTGCCAGCAGCTTAGGCCGGGGGGATACGCAGTATTTT.

The chain employs TRBV11-2 and TRBJ1-2; D gene uncertain. In germline, CDR1 is SGHAT, CDR2 FQNNGV. V lost 2 bases and J 1 base, leaving 11 bases between the germline ends. The CDR3 is 15 residues long. CDR3 nucleotides: TGTGCCAGCAGCTTAATTCGAGGTAGTAACTATGGCTACACCTTC. Translation gives CASSLIRGSNYGYTF. The full variable domain, its missing parts supplied by reference TRBV11-2 and TRBJ1-2, is EAGVAQSPRYKIIEKRQSVAFWCNPISGHATLYWYQQILGQGPKLLIQFQNNGVVDDSQLPKDRFSAERLKGVDSTLKIQPAKLEDSAVYLCASSLIRGSNYGYTFGSGTRLTVV.

The chain carries TRBV9 and TRBJ2-2; no definite D call. Deletions cut 0 bases from V and 8 bases from J, with 2 bases between. Germline V lookup: CDR1 SGDLS, CDR2 YYNGEE. This CDR3 comprises 11 residues. DNA for the CDR3: TGTGCCAGCAGCGTAGCTGGGGAGCTGTTTTTT. Its protein product is CASSVAGELFF.

J is TRBJ2-1 and V is TRBV7-8; 12 bases fit TRBD2. The J segment lost 2 bases and the V segment lost 1 base, leaving 9 bases of the junction unmatched. The CDR3 spans 19 residues. Germline values: CDR1 SGHVS, CDR2 FQNEAQ. The CDR3 is CASSLGSSGRADTYNEQFF. The CDR3 region has the DNA TGTGCCAGCAGCTTAGGTTCTAGCGGGAGGGCAGACACCTACAATGAGCAGTTCTTC.

This chain joins TRBV5-1 and TRBJ2-2; D uncertain. The ends were cut back, 0 bases at V and 2 bases at J, with 11 bases in the middle. This CDR3 is built from 16 residues. Germline loops: CDR1 SGHRS, CDR2 YFSETQ. CDR3 in DNA: TGCGCCAGCAGCTTGGACTACCTTTTCAACACCGGGGAGCTGTTTTTT. Translating it yields CASSLDYLFNTGELFF.

The chain links TRBV3-1 (or the pseudogene TRBV3-2) to TRBJ2-3; TRBD2 matches 11 bases. The CDR3 is 14 amino acids. After removal of 8 bases from V and 2 bases from J, the junction contained 3 bases not matched to a gene. The V gene's germline CDR1 is LGHDT and CDR2 YNNKEL (reference sequence). The CDR3 sequence is CASGTSGYTDTQYF. The DNA for the CDR3 is TGTGCCAGCGGGACTAGCGGATACACAGATACGCAGTATTTT.

This chain uses TRBV3-1 (or the pseudogene TRBV3-2) with TRBJ2-3; TRBD2 agrees at 8 bases. Per the germline V gene, CDR1 is LGHDT and CDR2 is YNNKEL (reference sequence). With 2 bases clipped from V and 4 bases from J, the junction kept 5 bases outside the gene matches. There are 15 residues in the CDR3. The CDR3 nucleotides read TGTGCCAGCAGCCAAAATAGCGGGAACGCAGATACGCAGTATTTT. Translating gives CASSQNSGNADTQYF.

This clone showed up just once. CDR3 DNA: TGTGCCACCGGGAAGCCGGGGGAGACCCAGTACTTC. This translates into CATGKPGETQYF. This chain joins TRBV27 and TRBJ2-5; perhaps TRBD2 as D (5 bases). Trimming shortened V by 10 bases and J by 5 bases, and 14 bases separated the two germline ends. Germline CDR1 is MNHEY and CDR2 is SMNVEV (reference sequence). CDR3 size: 12 residues.

The chain joins TRBV20-1 to TRBJ1-4; TRBD1 agrees at 7 bases. Germline V gives CDR1 DFQATT, CDR2 SNEGSKA (reference sequence). The CDR3 is made up of 12 amino acids. The ends lost 3 bases at V and 7 bases at J; junction bases unmatched: 2. DNA for the CDR3: TGCAGTGCTAGTTGGGACAGTGAAAAACTGTTTTTT. This gives the protein CSASWDSEKLFF.

The rearrangement links TRBV15 to TRBJ2-1; 8 bases are shared with TRBD2. The CDR3 length is 15 residues. CDR1 and CDR2 from the germline V gene are LNHNV and YYDKDF (reference sequence). After removal of 2 bases from V and 0 bases from J, the junction contained 0 bases not matched to a gene. The CDR3: CATSRSGSSYNEQFF. The CDR3, as DNA: TGTGCCACCAGCAGAAGCGGGAGCTCCTACAATGAGCAGTTCTTC.